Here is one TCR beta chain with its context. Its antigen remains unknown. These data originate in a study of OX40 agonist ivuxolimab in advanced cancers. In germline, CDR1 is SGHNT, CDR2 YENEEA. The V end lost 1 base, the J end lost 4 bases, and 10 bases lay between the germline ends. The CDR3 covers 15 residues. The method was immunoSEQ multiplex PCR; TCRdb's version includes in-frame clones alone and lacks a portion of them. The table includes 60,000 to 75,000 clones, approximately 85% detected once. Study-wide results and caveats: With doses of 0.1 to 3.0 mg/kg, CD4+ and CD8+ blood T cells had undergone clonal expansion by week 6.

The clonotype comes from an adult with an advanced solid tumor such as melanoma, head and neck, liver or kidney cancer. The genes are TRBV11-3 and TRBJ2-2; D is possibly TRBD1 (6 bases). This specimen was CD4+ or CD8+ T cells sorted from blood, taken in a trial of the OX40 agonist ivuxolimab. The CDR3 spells CASSLGGHLTGELFF. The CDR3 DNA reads TGTGCCAGCAGCTTAGGGGGACACCTCACCGGGGAGCTGTTTTTT.